The 21 T cell receptor beta chains presented below share a single source sample, sequenced in a study of shared T cell receptors in the human thymus. Sequenced by immunoSEQ multiplex PCR; TCRdb stores in-frame clones only, minus some. This sample yields roughly 550,000 clones, of which 75% to 85% are seen a single time; around 0.013% belongs to the top ten. These data also featured in a second study, about human thymus T cells.

Sequenced material: thymocytes. These receptors all come from a boy under two years old with a congenital heart defect.

V gene TRBV11-2 combines with J gene TRBJ2-7; TRBD2 matches 9 bases. The germline gives CDR1 SGHAT, CDR2 FQNNGV. The V and J ends lost 3 bases and 3 bases, in that order; junction bases with no gene match: 6. This CDR3 has 15 amino acids. In nucleotides, the CDR3 is TGTGCCAGCAGCTTCATGCTAGCGGGGCACTACGAGCAGTACTTC. Protein product: CASSFMLAGHYEQYF.

The chain uses TRBV7-2 and TRBJ1-4; 7 bases agree with TRBD1. With 5 bases clipped from V and 7 bases from J, the junction kept 7 bases outside the gene matches. This CDR3 has 14 amino acids. Germline CDR1 SGHTA, CDR2 FQGNSA. The CDR3 coding sequence is TGTGCCAGCAGCACCAGGGGGATAAGTGAAAAACTGTTTTTT. Translated: CASSTRGISEKLFF.

This chain links TRBV29-1 with TRBJ2-3, with D possibly being TRBD2 (6 bases). CDR3 length equals 13 residues. The V gene lost 4 bases and the J gene lost 4 bases, with 12 bases spanning the gap. The V gene's germline CDR1 is SQVTM and CDR2 ANQGSEA. In DNA form, the CDR3 reads TGCAGCGTTGGGCCCTGCGGGGCAGATACGCAGTATTTT. Translating it yields CSVGPCGADTQYF.

This chain uses TRBV4-1 with TRBJ2-7; 13 bases map to TRBD2. CDR1 and CDR2 from the germline V gene are MGHRA and YSYEKL. The CDR3 consists of 15 residues. After removal of 4 bases from V and 2 bases from J, the junction contained 2 bases not matched to a gene. The CDR3 DNA reads as TGCGCCAGCAGCCCCGGGACTAGCGGGACCTACGAGCAGTACTTC. Translated: CASSPGTSGTYEQYF.

The chain combines TRBV7-2 with TRBJ2-1; 9 nucleotides match TRBD2. The germline V gene encodes CDR1 SGHTA and CDR2 FQGNSA. This CDR3 region has 17 residues. The J segment lost 5 bases and the V segment lost 0 bases, leaving 8 bases of the junction unmatched. CDR3 DNA sequence: TGTGCCAGCAGCTTAGCGTGGCGGGAGGGCGTGAACAATGAGCAGTTCTTC. Its translation is CASSLAWREGVNNEQFF.

The rearrangement links TRBV6-1 to TRBJ2-1, with no clear D. Germline CDR1 and CDR2: MNHNS and SASEGT. CDR3 length: 14 residues. The V end was cut by 4 bases, the J end by 7 bases, with 14 bases between. This chain's CDR3 is CASSVISPENEQFF. The CDR3 DNA reads TGTGCCAGCAGTGTCATATCACCCGAGAATGAGCAGTTCTTC.

This clone was detected a few times. This sequence joins TRBV15 and TRBJ2-3; 9 bases are shared with TRBD1. With 3 bases clipped from V and 7 bases from J, the junction kept 8 bases outside the gene matches. Looked up from germline, CDR1 is LNHNV and CDR2 is YYDKDF (reference sequence). CDR3 length equals 15 residues. Written as DNA, the CDR3 is TGTGCCACCAGCAGCATGGGGACAGGGCTGAATACGCAGTATTTT. It specifies CATSSMGTGLNTQYF. The complete variable domain, with remaining parts taken from reference TRBV15 and TRBJ2-3, reads DAMVIQNPRYQVTQFGKPVTLSCSQTLNHNVMYWYQQKSSQAPKLLFHYYDKDFNNEADTPDNFQSRRPNTSFCFLDIRSPGLGDTAMYLCATSSMGTGLNTQYFGPGTRLTVL.

The gene calls are TRBV27 and TRBJ2-6; D ambiguous. V was pared by 0 bases and J by 2 bases, with 11 bases between. The germline gives CDR1 MNHEY, CDR2 SMNVEV (reference sequence). The CDR3 totals 17 residues. CDR3 residues: CASSLSVPTAGANVLTF. The CDR3 nucleotides read TGTGCCAGCAGTTTATCTGTCCCTACAGCTGGGGCCAACGTCCTGACTTTC. Looking up the rest from reference TRBV27 and TRBJ2-6 gives the full variable domain: EAQVTQNPRYLITVTGKKLTVTCSQNMNHEYMSWYRQDPGLGLRQIYYSMNVEVTDKGDVPEGYKVSRKEKRNFPLILESPSPNQTSLYFCASSLSVPTAGANVLTFGAGSRLTVL.

This chain joins TRBV28 and TRBJ2-1, with TRBD2 identical over 13 bases. Germline trimming cut 6 bases from V and 3 bases from J; bases unmatched to any gene: 11. CDR3 length: 18 amino acids. Per germline, CDR1 MDHEN and CDR2 SYDVKM. In nucleotides, the CDR3 is TGTGCCAGCAGCCGAAGAATCGGGACTAGCGGGGACTACAATGAGCAGTTCTTC. It translates to CASSRRIGTSGDYNEQFF.

The chain couples TRBV10-1 to TRBJ2-1; TRBD1 matches 10 bases. Germline V gene sequence: CDR1 WNHNN, CDR2 SYGVQD (reference sequence). This CDR3 contains 13 residues. With V trimmed by 8 bases and J by 7 bases, 5 bases remained unmatched. The CDR3 here is CASRDRGLNEQFF. The DNA of the CDR3 is TGCGCCAGCCGGGACAGGGGCTTGAATGAGCAGTTCTTC.

The V and J genes are TRBV5-4 and TRBJ2-7, with 9 bases identical to TRBD2. V dropped 0 bases and J dropped 2; count of bases not matched to a gene: 12. This CDR3 has 18 amino acids. Germline values: CDR1 SGHNT, CDR2 YYREEE (reference sequence). CDR3 nucleotides: TGTGCCAGCAGCTTGGGCCCGGTAGCGGGAGCGTTGACCTACGAGCAGTACTTC. This translates into CASSLGPVAGALTYEQYF.

V usage is TRBV25-1 and J usage is TRBJ2-2; the match to TRBD2 covers 7 bases. The CDR3 runs to 14 residues. After removal of 11 bases from V and 0 bases from J, the junction contained 6 bases not matched to a gene. CDR1 MGHDK and CDR2 SYGVNS come from the germline V gene. CDR3 bases: TGTGCCGCTCGGGGGGTGGCGAACACCGGGGAGCTGTTTTTT. Translated, it gives CAARGVANTGELFF.

This chain joins TRBV7-2 and TRBJ2-7; 12 positions agree with TRBD2. Germline values: CDR1 SGHTA, CDR2 FQGNSA. The CDR3 is 15 amino acids. V was clipped by 5 bases and J by 2 bases; unmatched bases: 4. CDR3: CASSPRLAGAYEQYF. The CDR3 nucleotides are TGTGCCAGCAGCCCCCGACTAGCGGGGGCCTACGAGCAGTACTTC.

The chain is built from TRBV4-3 and TRBJ1-1, with D possibly matching TRBD1 (6 bases). The CDR3 has 14 amino acids. Germline V gene sequence: CDR1 LGHNA, CDR2 YSLEER. Between the trimmed V and J ends, which lost 0 bases and 1 base, there was a span of 6 bases. The CDR3, as DNA: TGCGCCAGCAGCCAAGAACAGGGGAACACTGAAGCTTTCTTT. It codes for CASSQEQGNTEAFF.

DNA of the CDR3: TGTGCCAGCAGCCCCCGGAGGAAAACCAACACTGAAGCTTTCTTT. This gives the protein CASSPRRKTNTEAFF. V gene TRBV7-9 combines with J gene TRBJ1-1; D unresolved. The CDR3 extends over 15 amino acids. V was pared by 5 bases and J by 2 bases, with 15 bases between. The germline V gene has CDR1 SEHNR and CDR2 FQNEAQ (reference sequence).

V usage is TRBV27 and J usage is TRBJ1-6, with TRBD1 identical over 8 bases. V was pared by 5 bases and J by 8 bases, with 5 bases of the junction left unmatched. The length of the CDR3 is 14 residues. The germline V gene encodes CDR1 MNHEY and CDR2 SMNVEV (reference sequence). The CDR3 loop reads CASSTGTGYSPLHF. Here the CDR3 DNA reads TGTGCCAGCAGTACCGGGACAGGTTATTCACCCCTCCACTTT.

The chain links TRBV19 to TRBJ1-1; 9 nucleotides match TRBD1. V lost 4 bases and J lost 3; bases outside the gene matches: 15. The CDR3 loop spans 18 amino acids. Germline V CDR1 and CDR2: LNHDA, SQIVND (reference sequence). The CDR3 DNA is TGTGCCAGTAGTAGGTGGGCTCCCCGGGACAGGGTTTACACTGAAGCTTTCTTT. It codes for CASSRWAPRDRVYTEAFF.

This chain connects TRBV6-4 to TRBJ1-1; possibly TRBD1 for D (6 bases). The CDR3 consists of 12 residues. Deletions cut 5 bases from V and 9 bases from J, with 13 bases between. Germline CDR1 is MRHNA and CDR2 is SNTAGT. Here the CDR3 reads CASSTPGQQAFF. As DNA, the CDR3 is TGTGCCAGCAGTACCCCAGGACAGCAAGCTTTCTTT.

V gene TRBV27 combines with J gene TRBJ2-1, with 11 bases aligning to TRBD2. Trimming cost V 3 bases and J 9 bases; bases outside gene matches: 13. CDR3 size: 17 residues. Germline CDR1 and CDR2: MNHEY and SMNVEV (reference sequence). The CDR3 reads CASSLTASGRILGEQFF. CDR3 DNA: TGTGCCAGCAGTTTGACGGCTAGCGGGAGGATATTAGGTGAGCAGTTCTTC.

The chain joins TRBV6-1 to TRBJ1-2; TRBD1 is a possible D gene (6 bases). Trimming took 1 base from V and 1 from J, leaving 7 bases between them. The CDR3 is 14 amino acids. Germline loops: CDR1 MNHNS, CDR2 SASEGT. This CDR3 reads CASSEDRDNYGYTF. DNA of the CDR3: TGTGCCAGCAGTGAAGACAGGGATAACTATGGCTACACCTTC.

This clone showed up just a few times. The chain joins TRBV7-8 to TRBJ2-7, with D possibly matching TRBD1 (6 bases). Germline assignment: CDR1 SGHVS and CDR2 FQNEAQ. The CDR3 contains 18 residues. Trimming took 5 bases from V and 2 from J, leaving 25 bases between them. In nucleotides, the CDR3 is TGTGCCAGCAGCCCCCGGGAAATAAAACCGGGACACACCTACGAGCAGTACTTC. Residues: CASSPREIKPGHTYEQYF.